These 3 T cell receptor beta chains were all obtained from the same sample, sequenced in a study of Ad26.COV2.S vaccination and SARS-CoV-2 variants. The table came from immunoSEQ multiplex PCR; TCRdb's copy has only in-frame clones and leaves some out. The sample shows fewer than 400,000 clones, 86% of them seen only once. Treatment reported: approximately 18 received Ad26.COV2.S at low or high dose, single or two shots; five or six received placebo; per-sample allocation not given. The samples were gathered on day 63 after the first injection of vaccine or placebo. Sample: peripheral blood, taken in a trial of Ad26.COV2.S vaccine versus placebo. The receptors were sampled from a person aged 18-60 years who received the Ad26.COV2.S COVID-19 vaccine or a placebo.

The V gene is TRBV5-6, the J gene TRBJ2-3; 11 positions agree with TRBD2. Germline V gene lookup returns CDR1 SGHDT and CDR2 YYEEEE. Trimming cost V 5 bases and J 0 bases; bases outside gene matches: 5. CDR3 length equals 16 residues. The CDR3 reads CASRLLAGASTDTQYF. The DNA of the CDR3 is TGTGCCAGCAGGTTACTAGCGGGGGCTAGCACAGATACGCAGTATTTT.

This rearrangement joins TRBV9 to TRBJ2-1, with D possibly TRBD1 on 5 matching bases. Germline V gene data show CDR1 as SGDLS and CDR2 as YYNGEE. With 2 bases removed from V and 0 bases from J, the gap between germline ends came to 9 bases. CDR3 size: 15 residues. The CDR3 DNA reads TGTGCCAGCAGCGTCGACAGAAGCTCCTACAATGAGCAGTTCTTC. Translating gives CASSVDRSSYNEQFF.

V gene TRBV5-1 combines with J gene TRBJ2-6; D is undetermined. CDR3 length: 17 amino acids. The V end lost 0 bases, the J end lost 0 bases, and 10 bases lay between the germline ends. CDR1 is SGHRS and CDR2 is YFSETQ in the germline V gene. The chain's CDR3 is CASSLGSGLSGANVLTF. CDR3 nucleotides: TGCGCCAGCAGCTTGGGTTCTGGCCTCTCTGGGGCCAACGTCCTGACTTTC.